This section outlines one TCR beta chain sequence together with its context. Its antigen is unknown. This sample was taken from a study of cytomegalovirus exposure and HLA in healthy donors. The CDR3 consists of 13 residues. Germline V gene lookup returns CDR1 ENHRY and CDR2 SYGVKD. Unmatched junction bases numbered 7, after V lost 9 bases and J lost 4 bases. The data were produced by immunoSEQ multiplex PCR, yet TCRdb's version contains in-frame clones alone and is incomplete. The table shows about 78,000 clones, with 90% to 96% occurring only once. Study results and caveats: The study put 150 or so TCR beta chains on its list as cytomegalovirus-associated.

The sequenced sample was PBMCs. V and J are TRBV10-3 and TRBJ2-5; 8 bases match TRBD2. The sequence came from a man aged 18 to 29 in good health and CMV-seropositive. This CDR3 is CAIADREGETQYF. The CDR3 bases are TGTGCCATAGCAGACCGGGAGGGAGAGACCCAGTACTTC.